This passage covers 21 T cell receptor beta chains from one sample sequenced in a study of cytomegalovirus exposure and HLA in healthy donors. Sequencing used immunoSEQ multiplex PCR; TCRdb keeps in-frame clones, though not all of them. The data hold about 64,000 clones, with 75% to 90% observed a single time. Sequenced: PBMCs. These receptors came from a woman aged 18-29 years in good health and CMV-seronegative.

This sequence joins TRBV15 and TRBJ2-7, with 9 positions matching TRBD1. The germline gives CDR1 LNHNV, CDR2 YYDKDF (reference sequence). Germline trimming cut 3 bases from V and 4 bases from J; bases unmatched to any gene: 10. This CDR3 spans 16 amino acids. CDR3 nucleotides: TGTGCCACCAGCAGGGGCATCGACAGGGGGAGGTACGAGCAGTACTTC. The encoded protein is CATSRGIDRGRYEQYF.

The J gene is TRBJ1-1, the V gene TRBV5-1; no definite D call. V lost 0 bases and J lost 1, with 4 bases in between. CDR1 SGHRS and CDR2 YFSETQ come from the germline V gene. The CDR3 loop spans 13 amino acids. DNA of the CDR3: TGCGCCAGCAGCTTGGTAGCGAACACTGAAGCTTTCTTT. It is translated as CASSLVANTEAFF.

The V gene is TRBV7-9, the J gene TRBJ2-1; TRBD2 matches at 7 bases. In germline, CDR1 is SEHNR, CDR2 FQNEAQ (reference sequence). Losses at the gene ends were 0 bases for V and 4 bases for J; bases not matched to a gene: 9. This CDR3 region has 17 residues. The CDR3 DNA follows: TGTGCCAGCAGCTTAGCGCCGGGGCTAGCGGTGTACAATGAGCAGTTCTTC. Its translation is CASSLAPGLAVYNEQFF.

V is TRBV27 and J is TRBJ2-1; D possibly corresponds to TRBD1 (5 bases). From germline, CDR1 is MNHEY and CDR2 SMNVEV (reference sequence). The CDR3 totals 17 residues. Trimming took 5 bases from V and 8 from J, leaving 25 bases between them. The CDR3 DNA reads TGTGCCAGCAGTCGTTGGAGAGGACACCAACTTGGAGATGAGCAGTTCTTC. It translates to CASSRWRGHQLGDEQFF.

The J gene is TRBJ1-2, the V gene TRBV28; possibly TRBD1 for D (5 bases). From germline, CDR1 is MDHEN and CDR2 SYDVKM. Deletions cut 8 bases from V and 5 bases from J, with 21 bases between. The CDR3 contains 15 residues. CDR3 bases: TGTGCCAGCGGAGGGGCTCGTGGGCGCGGGTATGGCTACACCTTC. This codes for CASGGARGRGYGYTF.

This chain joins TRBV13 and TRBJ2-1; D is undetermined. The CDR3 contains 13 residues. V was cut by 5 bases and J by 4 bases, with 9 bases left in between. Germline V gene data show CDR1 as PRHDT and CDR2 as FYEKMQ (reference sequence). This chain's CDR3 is CASSADWYNEQFF. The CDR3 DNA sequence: TGTGCCAGCAGCGCAGACTGGTACAATGAGCAGTTCTTC. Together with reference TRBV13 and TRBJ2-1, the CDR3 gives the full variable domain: AAGVIQSPRHLIKEKRETATLKCYPIPRHDTVYWYQQGPGQDPQFLISFYEKMQSDKGSIPDRFSAQQFSDYHSELNMSSLELGDSALYFCASSADWYNEQFFGPGTRLTVL.

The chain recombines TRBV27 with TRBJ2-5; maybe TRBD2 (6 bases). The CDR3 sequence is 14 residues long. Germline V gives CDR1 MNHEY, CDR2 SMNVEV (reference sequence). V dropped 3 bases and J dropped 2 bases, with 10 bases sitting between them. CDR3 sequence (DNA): TGTGCCAGCAGTTTCCTTCGGGGGCAAGAGACCCAGTACTTC. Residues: CASSFLRGQETQYF.

The CDR3 DNA reads as TGTGCCAGCAGCACGGGGGTAAACACTGAAGCTTTCTTT. Protein product: CASSTGVNTEAFF. V gene TRBV9 combines with J gene TRBJ1-1, with D possibly matching TRBD1 (5 bases). V shed 4 bases and J shed 2 bases, with 9 bases lying between them. Germline values: CDR1 SGDLS, CDR2 YYNGEE. The CDR3 is made up of 13 amino acids.

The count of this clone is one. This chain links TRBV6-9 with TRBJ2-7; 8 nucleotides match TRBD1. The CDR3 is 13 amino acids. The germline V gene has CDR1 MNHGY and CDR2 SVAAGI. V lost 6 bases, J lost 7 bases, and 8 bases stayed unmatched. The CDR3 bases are TGTGCCAGCAGGGCGACAGGGGAGAGGGAGCAGTACTTC. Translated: CASRATGEREQYF.

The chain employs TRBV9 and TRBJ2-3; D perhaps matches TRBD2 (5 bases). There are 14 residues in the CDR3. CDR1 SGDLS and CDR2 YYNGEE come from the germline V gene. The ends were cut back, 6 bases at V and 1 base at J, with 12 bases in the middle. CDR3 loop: CASTTLGGTDTQYF. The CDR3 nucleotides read TGTGCCAGCACCACTCTCGGGGGCACAGATACGCAGTATTTT.

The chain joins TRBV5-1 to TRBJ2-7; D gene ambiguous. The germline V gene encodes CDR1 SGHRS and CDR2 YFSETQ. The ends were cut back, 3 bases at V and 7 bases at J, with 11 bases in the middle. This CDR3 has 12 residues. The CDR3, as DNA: TGCGCCAGCAGCTCCCCCCACAGTGAGCAGTACTTC. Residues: CASSSPHSEQYF.

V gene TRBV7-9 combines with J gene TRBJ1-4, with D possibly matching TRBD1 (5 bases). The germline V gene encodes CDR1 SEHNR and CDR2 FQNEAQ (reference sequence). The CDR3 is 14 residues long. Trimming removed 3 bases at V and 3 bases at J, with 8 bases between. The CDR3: CASSFRAANEKLFF. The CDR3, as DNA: TGTGCCAGCAGCTTCAGGGCGGCTAATGAAAAACTGTTTTTT. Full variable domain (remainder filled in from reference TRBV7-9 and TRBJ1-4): DTGVSQNPRHKITKRGQNVTFRCDPISEHNRLYWYRQTLGQGPEFLTYFQNEAQLEKSRLLSDRFSAERPKGSFSTLEIQRTEQGDSAMYLCASSFRAANEKLFFGSGTQLSVL.

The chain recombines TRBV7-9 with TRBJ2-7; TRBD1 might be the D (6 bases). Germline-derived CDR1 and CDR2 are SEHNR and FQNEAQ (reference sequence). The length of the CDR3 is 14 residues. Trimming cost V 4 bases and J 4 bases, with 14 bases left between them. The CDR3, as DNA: TGTGCCAGCAGCTCCGCCGGGACAATATACGAGCAGTACTTC. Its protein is CASSSAGTIYEQYF.

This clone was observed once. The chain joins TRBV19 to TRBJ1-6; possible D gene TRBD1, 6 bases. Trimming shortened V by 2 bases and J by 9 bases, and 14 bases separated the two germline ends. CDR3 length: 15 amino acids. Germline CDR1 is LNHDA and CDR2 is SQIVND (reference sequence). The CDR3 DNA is TGTGCCAGTAGTATACTGGACAGCCAGACTTCACCCCTCCACTTT. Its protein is CASSILDSQTSPLHF.

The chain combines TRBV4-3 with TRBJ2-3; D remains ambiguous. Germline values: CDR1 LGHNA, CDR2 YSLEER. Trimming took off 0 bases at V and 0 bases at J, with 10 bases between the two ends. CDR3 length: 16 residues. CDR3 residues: CASSQDGQSSTDTQYF. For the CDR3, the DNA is TGCGCCAGCAGCCAAGATGGCCAGTCTAGCACAGATACGCAGTATTTT.

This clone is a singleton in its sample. Here the CDR3 reads CASSYTGSNSPLHF. CDR3 in DNA: TGTGCCAGCAGTTACACAGGATCTAATTCACCCCTCCACTTT. V gene TRBV6-5 combines with J gene TRBJ1-6, with D maybe TRBD1 (5 bases). Germline V CDR1 and CDR2: MNHEY, SVGAGI. The CDR3 has 14 amino acids. The V and J ends lost 2 bases and 6 bases respectively, with 8 bases between them.

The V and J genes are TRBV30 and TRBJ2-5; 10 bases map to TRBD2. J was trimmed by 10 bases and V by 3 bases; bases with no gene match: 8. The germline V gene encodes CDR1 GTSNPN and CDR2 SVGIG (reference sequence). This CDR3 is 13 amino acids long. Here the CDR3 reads CAWRQRGGFYQYF. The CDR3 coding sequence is TGTGCCTGGAGGCAGCGGGGGGGGTTTTACCAGTACTTC.

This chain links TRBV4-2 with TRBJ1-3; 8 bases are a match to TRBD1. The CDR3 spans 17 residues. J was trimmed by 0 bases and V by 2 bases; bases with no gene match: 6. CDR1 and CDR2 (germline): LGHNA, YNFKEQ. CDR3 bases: TGTGCCAGCAGCCAACCCGGGACAGGATTCTCTGGAAACACCATATATTTT. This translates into CASSQPGTGFSGNTIYF.

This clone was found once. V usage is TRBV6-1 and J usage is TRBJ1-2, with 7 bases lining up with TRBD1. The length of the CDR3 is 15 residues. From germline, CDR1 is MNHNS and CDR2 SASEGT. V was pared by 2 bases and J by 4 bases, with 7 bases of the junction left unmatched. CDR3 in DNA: TGTGCCAGCAGTGAATATAACAGGGGATTCTATGGCTACACCTTC. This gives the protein CASSEYNRGFYGYTF.

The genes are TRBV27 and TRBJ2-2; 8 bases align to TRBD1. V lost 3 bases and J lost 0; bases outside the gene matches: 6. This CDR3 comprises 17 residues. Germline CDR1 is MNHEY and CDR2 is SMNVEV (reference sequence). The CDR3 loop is CASSFSGGYANTGELFF. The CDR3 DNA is TGTGCCAGCAGTTTTTCAGGGGGCTACGCGAACACCGGGGAGCTGTTTTTT.

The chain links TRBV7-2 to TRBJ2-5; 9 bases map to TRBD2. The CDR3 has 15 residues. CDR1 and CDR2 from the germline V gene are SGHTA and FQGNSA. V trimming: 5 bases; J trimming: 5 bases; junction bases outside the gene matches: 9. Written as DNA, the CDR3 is TGTGCCAGCAGCCGAACCTTGACTAGCGGCGAGACCCAGTACTTC. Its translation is CASSRTLTSGETQYF.